This TCR beta chain was captured in a study of vaccination and CD4 T cells after COVID-19. On the study more broadly: The convalescents comprised six males and four females, two of them Hispanic.

The Oncomine TCR Beta short-read assay sequenced DNA from cultured CD4+ T cells. DNA came from CD4+ T cells after culture. TCRdb recomputed calls from the PCR reads with MiXCR, one row per CDR3 protein. Seen here are about 22,000 distinct CDR3 sequences, approximately 51% observed once, and the top ten hold approximately 9%. V shed 0 bases and J shed 4 bases, with 7 bases lying between them. This CDR3 contains 13 residues. Germline V gene sequence: CDR1 GTSNPN, CDR2 SVGIG (reference sequence). Treatment in this sample: roughly 11-day PBMC culture with coronavirus spike peptide pools or control peptides (ViraFEST assay). The table lists this clonotype with a few counts. Its antigen is not identified.

The TCR originated in a human donor who had recovered from COVID-19. The chain links TRBV30 to TRBJ1-5; D possibly corresponds to TRBD1 (5 bases). The sample consisted of CD4+ T cells from blood, cultured in vitro. Here the CDR3 reads CAWSVEGNQPQHF. DNA of the CDR3: TGTGCCTGGAGTGTCGAGGGGAATCAGCCCCAGCATTTT.